This T cell receptor beta chain stems from a study of T-cell reconstitution after alpha-beta-depleted transplantation in children. Researchers prepared the TCRbeta library using unique molecular identifiers, the study reports. TCRdb reanalysed the PCR reads using MiXCR and keeps one entry per CDR3 protein. This table holds tens of thousands of distinct CDR3 sequences, 40% to 65% found once. This CDR3 is built from 19 residues. Germline V lookup: CDR1 LGHNA, CDR2 YNFKEQ. V lost 3 bases, J lost 4 bases, and 27 bases lay in between. This clonotype was picked up many times. The TCR sequence derives from a boy under two years old with SCID, due to receive a stem cell transplant. The V and J genes are TRBV4-2 and TRBJ2-5, with D tentatively TRBD1 (7 bases). The material sequenced was peripheral blood, taken before TCRalphabeta/CD19-depleted stem cell transplant. CDR3 protein: CASSQGHGPTHRGGETQYF. CDR3 in DNA: TGTGCCAGCAGCCAGGGCCATGGGCCAACCCACAGGGGAGGAGAGACCCAGTACTTC.